This note documents a single T cell receptor beta chain sequence. This clone was counted between two and nine times. Its antigen has not been determined. No clone much larger than this one lies a single base away; base qualities are absent. The data stem from a study of shared clonotypes between healthy human individuals (dated by TCRdb to 2019 to 2021). The study in broad terms: A couple of women and three men aged 18 to 49 years were included in the cohort. To estimate repertoire size and how much clonotypes are shared between individuals, the study performed deep sequencing of blood TCR repertoires from roughly five healthy adults. Different laboratories and diverse techniques were used to prepare libraries and sequence TCR repertoires, to increase sequencing depth and limit assay-specific biases. Leukapheresis yielded between about 0.8 and 8.9 billion PBMCs per donor. For each donor, CD4 naive and CD4 memory were each run on three plates, CD8 naive on two plates, and CD8 memory on one plate. The study at large found these results: Rarefaction of sorted-subset datasets indicated incomplete sequencing despite the large sequencing depth. Approximately 5% of naive CD4, more than 3% of naive CD8, 2.3% of memory CD4, and approximately 0.4% of memory CD8 clonotypes were shared across a handful of donors. Only blood was sampled, and tissue TCR repertoires likely differ from those in blood. Compared with non-shared clonotypes, clonotypes shared by all four sorted-subset donors had higher generation probabilities. Based on pairwise subsampling, the degree of clonotype sharing among donors was expected to be affected by sequencing depth. The small number of donors limited the genetic and exposure-history diversity represented. Naive subsets generally had larger estimated clonotype richness than memory subsets.

The trim is 4 bases for V and 2 bases for J, with a gap of 14 bases between the germline ends. From the germline V gene, CDR1 is MNHNS and CDR2 is SASEGT. The CDR3 spans 15 residues, from the cysteine through the phenylalanine. Just the 45-base CDR3 DNA is kept, in frame starting at base 1. Healthy HIV-negative adults with no recently reported acute infections or vaccinations were included as donors. All donors were Caucasian adults living in Nashville, Tennessee, USA. CD4+ T cells were enriched by magnetic negative selection; naive cells were then positively selected on CD45RA, and the negative fraction formed the memory subset. Blood was obtained by leukapheresis, after which PBMCs were separated by Ficoll-Histopaque density gradient centrifugation and cryopreserved in liquid nitrogen vapor phase. Purity and quantity of every magnetically sorted T cell population were checked by analytical flow cytometry. Each sorted fraction had its genomic DNA isolated and then quantified by UV absorbance on a Nanodrop 2000c.

Using the deep immunoSEQ assay, TCR CDR3 regions were amplified from genomic DNA by multiplex PCR. For each cell subset, the extracted genomic DNA was distributed evenly across all wells of several immunoSEQ 96-well plates, and each plate served as one replicate. Each replicate PCR for sorted subsets received 200 ng genomic DNA, equal to roughly 33,000 T cell genomes. Purified libraries were measured with a Qubit 3.0 fluorometer, size-checked on a Bioanalyzer 2100, and measured again with the KAPA Library Quantification kit. Every immunoSEQ 96-well plate was sequenced on a dedicated single-read 150-cycle Illumina NextSeq 550 flow cell. The source study handled its data this way. Because only junctional sequences without quality scores were contained in the immunoSEQ output, filtering matching that applied to full-length reads could not be performed. To assign V/J genes and CDR3, sequences were annotated against IMGT germline references using PyIR, a Python wrapper for IgBLAST v1.9. Reads were filtered out if the reads had weak V/J assignments (E-value above 1e-6), no CDR3, stop codons, out-of-frame junctions, or ambiguous translated residues. V3J clonotypes were defined by identical inferred V gene, J gene, and CDR3 amino acid sequence. The percentage overlap between two repertoires was calculated by dividing the number of shared unique clonotypes by the size of the smaller repertoire. Richness of each repertoire was evaluated using RTK rarefaction, the Chao1 estimator, and Recon v2.1 estimates of unobserved clonotypes. Generation probabilities were computed with OLGA for all TCRbeta clonotypes obtained by the gDNA method from four donors. TCRdb took over this immuneACCESS table, retaining in-frame rearrangements with V and J assigned. Such tables are incomplete; in checked studies, under half of the missing clones stem from an unresolved V gene, and the remainder is unexplained. The DNA gave D and trimming, while V, J and clone size come from that table. Counted in this sample were about 2.4 million clones; 85% to 95% of them appeared once. Around 0.14% of the sample rests with the top ten.

The sequenced sample was naive CD4+ T cells sorted from blood. The sample's cell subset or site label, decoded: CD45RA+ positively selected. The chain links TRBV6-1 with TRBJ2-5, with TRBD1 perhaps the D gene, on 5 matching bases. This clonotype was sampled from a man between 18 and 29 years old in good health. The DNA is TGTGCCAGCAGTGCTGGACACCCACTTCAAGAGACCCAGTACTTC. Translated, it gives CASSAGHPLQETQYF.